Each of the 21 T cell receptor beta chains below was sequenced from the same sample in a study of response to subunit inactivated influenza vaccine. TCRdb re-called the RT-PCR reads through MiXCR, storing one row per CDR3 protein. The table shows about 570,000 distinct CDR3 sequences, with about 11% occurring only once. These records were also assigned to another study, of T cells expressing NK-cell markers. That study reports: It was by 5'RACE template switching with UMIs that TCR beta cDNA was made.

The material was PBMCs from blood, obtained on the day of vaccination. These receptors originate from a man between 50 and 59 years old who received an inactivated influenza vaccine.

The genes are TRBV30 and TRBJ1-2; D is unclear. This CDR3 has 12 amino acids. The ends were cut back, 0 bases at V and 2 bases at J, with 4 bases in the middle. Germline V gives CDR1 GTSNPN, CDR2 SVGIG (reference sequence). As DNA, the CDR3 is TGTGCCTGGAGTGTCCGGAACTATGGCTACACCTTC. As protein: CAWSVRNYGYTF.

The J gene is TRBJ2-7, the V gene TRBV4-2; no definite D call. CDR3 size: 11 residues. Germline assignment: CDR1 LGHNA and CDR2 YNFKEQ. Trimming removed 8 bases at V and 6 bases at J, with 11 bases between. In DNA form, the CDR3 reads TGTGCCAGCGGCCGGTCCGCCGAGCAGTACTTC. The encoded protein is CASGRSAEQYF.

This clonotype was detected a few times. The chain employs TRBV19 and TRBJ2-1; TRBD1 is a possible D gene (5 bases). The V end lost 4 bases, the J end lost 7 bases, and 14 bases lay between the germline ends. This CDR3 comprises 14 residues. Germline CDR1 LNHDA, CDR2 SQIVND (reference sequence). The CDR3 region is CASSKGSGANEQFF. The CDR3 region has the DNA TGTGCCAGTAGTAAGGGGTCTGGGGCAAATGAGCAGTTCTTC. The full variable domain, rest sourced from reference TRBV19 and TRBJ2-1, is DGGITQSPKYLFRKEGQNVTLSCEQNLNHDAMYWYRQDPGQGLRLIYYSQIVNDFQKGDIAEGYSVSREKKESFPLTVTSAQKNPTAFYLCASSKGSGANEQFFGPGTRLTVL.

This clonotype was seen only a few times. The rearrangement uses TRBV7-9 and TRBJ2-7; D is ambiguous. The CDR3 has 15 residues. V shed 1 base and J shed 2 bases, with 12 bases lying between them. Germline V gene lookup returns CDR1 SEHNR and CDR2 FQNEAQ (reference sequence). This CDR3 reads CASSLVGSLTYEQYF. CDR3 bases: TGTGCCAGCAGCTTAGTTGGGTCACTTACCTACGAGCAGTACTTC.

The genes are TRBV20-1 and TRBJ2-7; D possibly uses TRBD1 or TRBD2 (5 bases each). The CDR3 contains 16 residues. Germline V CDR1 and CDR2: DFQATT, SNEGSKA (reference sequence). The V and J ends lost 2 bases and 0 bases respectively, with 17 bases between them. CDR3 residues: CSARPITGTSSYEQYF. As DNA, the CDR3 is TGCAGTGCTAGACCGATCACCGGGACGAGCTCCTACGAGCAGTACTTC.

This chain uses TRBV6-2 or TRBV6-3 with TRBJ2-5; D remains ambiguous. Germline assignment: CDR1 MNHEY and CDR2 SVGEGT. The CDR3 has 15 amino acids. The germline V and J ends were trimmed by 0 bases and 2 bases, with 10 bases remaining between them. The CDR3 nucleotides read TGTGCCAGCAGTTACTCGATGTCCGGACAAGAGACCCAGTACTTC. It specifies CASSYSMSGQETQYF.

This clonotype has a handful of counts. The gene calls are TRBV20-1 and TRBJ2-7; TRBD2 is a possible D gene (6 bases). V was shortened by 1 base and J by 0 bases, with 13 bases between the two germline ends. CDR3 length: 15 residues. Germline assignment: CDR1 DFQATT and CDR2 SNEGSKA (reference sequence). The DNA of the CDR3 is TGCAGTGCTAGAGGAAGTCGGGGGATCTCCTACGAGCAGTACTTC. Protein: CSARGSRGISYEQYF.

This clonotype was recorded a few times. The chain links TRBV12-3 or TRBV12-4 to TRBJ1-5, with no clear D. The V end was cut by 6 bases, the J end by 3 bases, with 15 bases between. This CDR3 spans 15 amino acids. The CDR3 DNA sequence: TGTGCCAGCAGCAGAACCCGGGCCCCCAATCAGCCCCAGCATTTT. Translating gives CASSRTRAPNQPQHF.

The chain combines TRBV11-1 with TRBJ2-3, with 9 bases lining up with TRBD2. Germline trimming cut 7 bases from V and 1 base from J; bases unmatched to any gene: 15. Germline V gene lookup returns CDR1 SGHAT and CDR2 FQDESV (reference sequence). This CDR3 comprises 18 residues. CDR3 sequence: CASNPPRVRTSGTDTQYF. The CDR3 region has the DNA TGTGCCAGCAACCCCCCCCGGGTGAGGACTAGCGGCACAGATACGCAGTATTTT.

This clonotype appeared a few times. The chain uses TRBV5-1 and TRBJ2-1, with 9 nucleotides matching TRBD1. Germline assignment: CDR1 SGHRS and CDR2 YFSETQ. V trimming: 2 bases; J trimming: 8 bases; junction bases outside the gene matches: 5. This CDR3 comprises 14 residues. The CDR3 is CASSLQGAGDEQFF. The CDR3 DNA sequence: TGCGCCAGCAGCTTACAGGGGGCAGGCGATGAGCAGTTCTTC.

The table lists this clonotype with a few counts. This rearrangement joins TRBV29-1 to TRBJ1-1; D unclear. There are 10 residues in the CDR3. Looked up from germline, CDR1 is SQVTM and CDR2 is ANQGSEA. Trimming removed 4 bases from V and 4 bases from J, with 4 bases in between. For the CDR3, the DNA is TGCAGCGTTGTGAGCACTGAAGCTTTCTTT. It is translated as CSVVSTEAFF.

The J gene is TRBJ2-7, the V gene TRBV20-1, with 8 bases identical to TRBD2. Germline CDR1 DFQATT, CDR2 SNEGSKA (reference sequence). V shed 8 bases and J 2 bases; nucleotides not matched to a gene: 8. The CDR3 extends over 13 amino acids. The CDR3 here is CSPRIAGTYEQYF. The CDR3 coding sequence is TGCAGTCCCCGGATAGCGGGGACCTACGAGCAGTACTTC.

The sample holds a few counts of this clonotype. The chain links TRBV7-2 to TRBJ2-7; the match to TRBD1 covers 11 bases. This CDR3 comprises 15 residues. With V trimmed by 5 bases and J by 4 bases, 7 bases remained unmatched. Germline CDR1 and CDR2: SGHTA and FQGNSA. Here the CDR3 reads CASSIRTGGMYEQYF. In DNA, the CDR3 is TGTGCCAGCAGCATCCGGACAGGGGGCATGTACGAGCAGTACTTC. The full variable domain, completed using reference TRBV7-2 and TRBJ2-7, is GAGVSQSPSNKVTEKGKDVELRCDPISGHTALYWYRQSLGQGLEFLIYFQGNSAPDKSGLPSDRFSAERTGGSVSTLTIQRTQQEDSAVYLCASSIRTGGMYEQYFGPGTRLTVT.

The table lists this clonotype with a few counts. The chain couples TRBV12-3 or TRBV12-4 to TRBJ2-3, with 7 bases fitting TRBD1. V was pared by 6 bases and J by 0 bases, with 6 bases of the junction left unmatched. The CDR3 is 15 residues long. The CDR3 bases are TGTGCCAGCAGACGACAGGGTTTTAGCACAGATACGCAGTATTTT. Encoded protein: CASRRQGFSTDTQYF.

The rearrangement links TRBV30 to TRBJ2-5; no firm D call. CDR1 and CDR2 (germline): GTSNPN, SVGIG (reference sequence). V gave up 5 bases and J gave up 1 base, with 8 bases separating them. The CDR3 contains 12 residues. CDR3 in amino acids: CAWGASQETQYF. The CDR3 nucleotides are TGTGCCTGGGGCGCGAGCCAAGAGACCCAGTACTTC.

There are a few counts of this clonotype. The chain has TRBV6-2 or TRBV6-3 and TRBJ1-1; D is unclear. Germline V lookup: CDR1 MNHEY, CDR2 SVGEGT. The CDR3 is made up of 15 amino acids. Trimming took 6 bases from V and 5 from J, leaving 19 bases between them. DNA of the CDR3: TGTGCCAGCAGACCAATTGCCGAGGGCTGGACTGAAGCTTTCTTT. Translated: CASRPIAEGWTEAFF.

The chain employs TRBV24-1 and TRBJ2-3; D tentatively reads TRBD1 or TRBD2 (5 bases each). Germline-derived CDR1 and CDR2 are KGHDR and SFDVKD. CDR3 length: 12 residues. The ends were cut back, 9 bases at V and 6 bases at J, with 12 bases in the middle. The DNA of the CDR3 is TGTGCCACCCGGGGCTACGAGGATACGCAGTATTTT. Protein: CATRGYEDTQYF.

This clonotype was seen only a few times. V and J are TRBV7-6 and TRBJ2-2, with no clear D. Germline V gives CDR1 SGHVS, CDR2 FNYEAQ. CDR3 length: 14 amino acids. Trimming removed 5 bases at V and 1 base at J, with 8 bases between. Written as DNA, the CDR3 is TGTGCCAGCAGCACACAGCTGAACACCGGGGAGCTGTTTTTT. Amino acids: CASSTQLNTGELFF.

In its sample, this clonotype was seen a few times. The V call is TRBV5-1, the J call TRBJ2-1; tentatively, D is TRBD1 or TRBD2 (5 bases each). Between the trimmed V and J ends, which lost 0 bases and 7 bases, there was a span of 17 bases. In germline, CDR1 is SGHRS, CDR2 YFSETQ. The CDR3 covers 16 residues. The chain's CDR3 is CASSLAGTQEGNEQFF. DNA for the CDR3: TGCGCCAGCAGCTTGGCCGGGACCCAAGAGGGGAATGAGCAGTTCTTC.

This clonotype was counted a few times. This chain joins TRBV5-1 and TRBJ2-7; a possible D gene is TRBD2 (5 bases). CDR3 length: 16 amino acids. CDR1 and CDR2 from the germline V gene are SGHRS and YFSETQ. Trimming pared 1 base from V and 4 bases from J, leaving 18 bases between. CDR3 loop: CASSLSRVSERYEQYF. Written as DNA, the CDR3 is TGCGCCAGCAGCTTGTCGAGGGTTAGCGAGCGATACGAGCAGTACTTC.

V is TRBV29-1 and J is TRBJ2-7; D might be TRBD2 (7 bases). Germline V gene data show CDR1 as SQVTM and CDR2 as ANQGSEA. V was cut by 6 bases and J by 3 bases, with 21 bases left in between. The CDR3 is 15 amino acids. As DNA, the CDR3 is TGCAGCGTGAGGACAGATCCGGGACTAATCTACGAGCAGTACTTC. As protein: CSVRTDPGLIYEQYF.